These T cell receptor beta chains were read from a single sample in a study of blood T cells in healthy people across ages. TCRdb ran MiXCR on the 5' RACE reads and lists one entry per CDR3 protein. The sample records approximately 800,000 distinct CDR3 sequences, approximately 35% being singletons. The sample comprised blood. The source is a man between 18 and 29 years old in good health. CDR3s leave out the opening cysteine and the closing phenylalanine or tryptophan. A D gene is named only where the DNA matches it firmly. A row's size may be missing; if present it is once, few, many or a size class.

V: TRBV27
D: TRBD2
size: .
CDR3: ASSSRRLAEAASTDTQY

V: TRBV5-1
D: .
size: few
CDR3: ASTLTSGGETQY

V: TRBV20-1
D: .
size: .
CDR3: SARVGVGAF

V: TRBV4-1
D: .
size: .
CDR3: ASSQGEAGNTGELF

V: TRBV5-6
D: .
size: .
CDR3: VSSSDSHNEQF

V: TRBV3-1
D: .
size: .
CDR3: ASSQAQGPPSGANVLT

V: TRBV2
D: .
size: .
CDR3: ASSEKSRHGELF

V: TRBV9
D: .
size: .
CDR3: ASSARTGLIDSGANVLT

V: TRBV7-2
D: .
size: once
CDR3: ASSWGTHTETQY

V: TRBV20-1
D: TRBD2
size: few
CDR3: SARDVGGGETQY

V: TRBV5-1
D: TRBD1
size: few
CDR3: ASSMGDSQETQY

V: TRBV10-3
D: .
size: few
CDR3: AMDAGPTYEQY

V: TRBV3-1
D: .
size: few
CDR3: ASSQGRISYT

V: TRBV4-3
D: .
size: .
CDR3: ASSQDERGGNSPLH

V: TRBV21-1
D: .
size: .
CDR3: ASSKGAAGAPSSSYEQY

V: TRBV5-5
D: .
size: few
CDR3: ASSPGLQAYNEQF

V: TRBV7-3
D: TRBD1
size: many
CDR3: ASSLTGQGEKTDTQY

V: TRBV2
D: TRBD1
size: .
CDR3: ASRTDREDYGYT

V: TRBV7-3
D: TRBD1
size: few
CDR3: ASSLKGGRGYGYT

V: TRBV10-3
D: TRBD1
size: .
CDR3: AVRDRERYNEQF